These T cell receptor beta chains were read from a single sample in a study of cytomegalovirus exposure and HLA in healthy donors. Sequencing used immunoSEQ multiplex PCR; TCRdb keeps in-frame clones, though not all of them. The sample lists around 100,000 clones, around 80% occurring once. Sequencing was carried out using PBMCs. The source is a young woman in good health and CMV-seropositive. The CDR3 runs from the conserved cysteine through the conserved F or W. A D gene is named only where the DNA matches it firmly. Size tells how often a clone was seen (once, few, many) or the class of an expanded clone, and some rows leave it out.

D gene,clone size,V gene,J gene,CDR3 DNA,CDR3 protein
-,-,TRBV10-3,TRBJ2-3,TGTGCCATCAGTGGGGGCAGGGGCTACACAGATACGCAGTATTTT,CAISGGRGYTDTQYF
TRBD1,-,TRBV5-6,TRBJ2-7,TGTGCCAGCAGCCCGATAGGGGGCGACGAGCAGTACTTC,CASSPIGGDEQYF
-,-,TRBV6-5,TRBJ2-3,TGTGCCAGCACTGGAGGGGCCGGAGAGTATTTT,CASTGGAGEYF
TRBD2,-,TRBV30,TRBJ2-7,TGTGCCTGGACTAGCGGGGGACGGGAGCAGTACTTC,CAWTSGGREQYF
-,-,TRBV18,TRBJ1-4,TGTGCCAGCTCACCAACCGAGGGCTTACAAGAAAAACTGTTTTTT,CASSPTEGLQEKLFF
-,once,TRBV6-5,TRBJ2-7,TGTGCCAGCAGTTACTCGAAGACTGGAACCTACGAGCAGTACTTC,CASSYSKTGTYEQYF
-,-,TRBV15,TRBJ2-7,TGTGCCACCGGTGGACAGACCCCCTACGAGCAGTACTTC,CATGGQTPYEQYF
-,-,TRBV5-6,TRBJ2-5,TGTGCCAGCAGCCTTAAGTCGGGAGTCCAAGAGACCCAGTACTTC,CASSLKSGVQETQYF
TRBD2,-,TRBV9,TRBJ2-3,TGTGCCAGCAGCGTAGATGCGGGAGCAGCAGATACGCAGTATTTT,CASSVDAGAADTQYF
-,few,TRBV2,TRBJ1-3,TGTGCCAGCAGAACAGGGCCTGGAAACACCATATATTTT,CASRTGPGNTIYF
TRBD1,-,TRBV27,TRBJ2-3,TGTGCCAGCAGTTCAGGGACAGTGAGGACAGATACGCAGTATTTT,CASSSGTVRTDTQYF
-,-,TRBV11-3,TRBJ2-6,TGTGCCAGCAGCCCCCGATGGCAGACTTCTGGGGCCAACGTCCTGACTTTC,CASSPRWQTSGANVLTF
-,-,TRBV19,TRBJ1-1,TGTGCCAGTAGTACCTCGAGAGGCACAAGCCTGAACACTGAAGCTTTCTTT,CASSTSRGTSLNTEAFF
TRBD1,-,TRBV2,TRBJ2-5,TGTGCCAGCAGCCGGGACAGGAGGTACCAAGAGACCCAGTACTTC,CASSRDRRYQETQYF
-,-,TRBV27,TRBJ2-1,TGTGCCAGCAGTTTAGGGCGGGAGAGGGGGTATAATGAGCAGTTCTTC,CASSLGRERGYNEQFF
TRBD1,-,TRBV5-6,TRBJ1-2,TGTGCCAGCAGCCTGGACACAGGGGGGTCGTACTATGGCTACACCTTC,CASSLDTGGSYYGYTF
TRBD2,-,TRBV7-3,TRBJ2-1,TGTGCCAGCTCCACTAGCGGGAGCGTGGAGCAGTTCTTC,CASSTSGSVEQFF
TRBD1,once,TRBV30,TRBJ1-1,TGTGCCTGGACGAGAAACCGGGACAGCACCTTT,CAWTRNRDSTF
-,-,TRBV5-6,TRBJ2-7,TGTGCCAGCAGCTCGTCGTACGAGCAGTACTTC,CASSSSYEQYF
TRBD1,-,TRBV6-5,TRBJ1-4,TGTGCCAGCAGCGTACAGGGGCTTAATGAAAAACTGTTTTTT,CASSVQGLNEKLFF
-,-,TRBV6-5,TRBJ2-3,TGTGCCAGCAGTTACCTTTTACAGGGAGACACAGATACGCAGTATTTT,CASSYLLQGDTDTQYF
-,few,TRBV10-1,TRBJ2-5,TGCGCCAGCAGTGAGTCCAGGGAAGAGACCCAGTACTTC,CASSESREETQYF
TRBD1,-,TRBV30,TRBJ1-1,TGTGCCTGCACTACCAACCGACAGGGGCCGGGGACTGAAGCTTTCTTT,CACTTNRQGPGTEAFF
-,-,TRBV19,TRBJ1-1,TGTGCCAGTAGTATAGCCGGGACACCAAACACTGAAGCTTTCTTT,CASSIAGTPNTEAFF
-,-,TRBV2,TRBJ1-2,TGTGCCAGCAAGACAGTCGGCACTTGGGGCTACACCTTC,CASKTVGTWGYTF
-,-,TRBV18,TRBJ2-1,TGTGCCAGCTCACCACCTCGGGGGGCTCACAATGAGCAGTTCTTC,CASSPPRGAHNEQFF
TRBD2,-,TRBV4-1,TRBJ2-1,TGCGCCAGCAGCCCAGGTATCGCGGGAGGGCCACCTGAGCAGTTCTTC,CASSPGIAGGPPEQFF
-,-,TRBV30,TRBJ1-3,TGTGCCTGGAGTGTGGATACAGTCTCAAACACCATATATTTT,CAWSVDTVSNTIYF
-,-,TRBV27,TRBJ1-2,TGTGCCAGCAGTCCATTGACAGCTAACTATGGCTACACCTTC,CASSPLTANYGYTF
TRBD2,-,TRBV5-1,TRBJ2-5,TGCGCCAGCAGCTTTGCGGGAGGGTCCCAAGAGACCCAGTACTTC,CASSFAGGSQETQYF
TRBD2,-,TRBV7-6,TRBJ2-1,TGTGCCAGCAGCTTAGGACTAGCGGGAGGGCCTCCCTCCTACAATGAGCAGTTCTTC,CASSLGLAGGPPSYNEQFF
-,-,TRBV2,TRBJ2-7,TGTGCCAGCAGTGACTCGCGGGTGGAGCAGTACTTC,CASSDSRVEQYF
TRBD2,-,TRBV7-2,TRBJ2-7,TGTGCCAGCAGCCTGAGCGGGAGCCTACACTCCTACGAGCAGTACTTC,CASSLSGSLHSYEQYF
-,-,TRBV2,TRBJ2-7,TGTGCCAGCGGCCGACGTCGACAGGGGAGGGACGAGCAGTACTTC,CASGRRRQGRDEQYF
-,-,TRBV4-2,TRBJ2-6,TGTGCCAGCAGCCAAGTTAGCTCGGGGGCCAACGTCCTGACTTTC,CASSQVSSGANVLTF
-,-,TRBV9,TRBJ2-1,TGTGCCAGCAGCACACAGGTTTACAATGAGCAGTTCTTC,CASSTQVYNEQFF
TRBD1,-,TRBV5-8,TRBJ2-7,TGTGCCAGCAGCCTAGACAGGGGCCACGAGCAGTACTTC,CASSLDRGHEQYF
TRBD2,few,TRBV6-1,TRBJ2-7,TGTGCCAGCAGGACCGGGACTAGCGGGGCCGACGAGCAGTACTTC,CASRTGTSGADEQYF
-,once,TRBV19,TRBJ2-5,TGTGCCAGTAGTATCCGGGAGCAAGAGACCCAGTACTTC,CASSIREQETQYF
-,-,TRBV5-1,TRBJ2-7,TGCGCCAGCAGCGCGGGGACGGCCTACGAGCAGTACTTC,CASSAGTAYEQYF
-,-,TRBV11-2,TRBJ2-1,TGTGCCAGCAGCTTATCTAAAGGAGGGCAGTTCTTC,CASSLSKGGQFF
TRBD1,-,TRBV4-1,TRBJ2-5,TGCGCCAGCAGCCAAGGTCATGGGGACAGGGTGAAGACCCAGTACTTC,CASSQGHGDRVKTQYF
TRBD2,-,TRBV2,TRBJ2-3,TGTGCCAGCCGCTTCAGCGGGACTTTAACAGATACGCAGTATTTT,CASRFSGTLTDTQYF
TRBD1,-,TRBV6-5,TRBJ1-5,TGTGCCAGCAGTCTAACAGGGGGCAGTCAGCCCCAGCATTTT,CASSLTGGSQPQHF
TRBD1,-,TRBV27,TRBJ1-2,TGTGCCAGCAGTCCACAGGGGAGTCACTATGGCTACACCTTC,CASSPQGSHYGYTF
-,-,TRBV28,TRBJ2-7,TGTGCCAGCAGTTCTACAGGGCACGGGGACGAGCAGTACTTC,CASSSTGHGDEQYF
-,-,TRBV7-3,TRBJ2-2,TGTGCCAGCAGCTTACACAGGGGGGGAGCGAACACCGGGGAGCTGTTTTTT,CASSLHRGGANTGELFF
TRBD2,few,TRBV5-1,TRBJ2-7,TGCGCCAGCAGCCCCCAACTAGCGGGGCCCTACGAGCAGTACTTC,CASSPQLAGPYEQYF
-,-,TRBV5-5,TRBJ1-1,TGTGCCAGCAGCTTGGGAACCTTAAGCCCTGAAGCTTTCTTT,CASSLGTLSPEAFF
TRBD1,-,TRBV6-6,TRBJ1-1,TGTGCCAGCAGTTCCCGGACAGGGGGGAACACTGAAGCTTTCTTT,CASSSRTGGNTEAFF
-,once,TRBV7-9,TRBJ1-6,TGTGCCACCAGCTTATACCCTTCGACAGAACTGATAGGTTCACCCCTCCACTTT,CATSLYPSTELIGSPLHF
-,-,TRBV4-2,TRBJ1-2,TGTGCCAGCAGCCAAGAGGTCCGGAGCTATGGCTACACCTTC,CASSQEVRSYGYTF
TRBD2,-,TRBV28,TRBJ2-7,TGTGCCAGCAGTTTTAAAGTCCTAGCGGGAGGGTCCTACGAGCAGTACTTC,CASSFKVLAGGSYEQYF
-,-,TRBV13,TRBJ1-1,TGTGCCAGCAGCTTATTCGGGGGGGGCACTGAAGCTTTCTTT,CASSLFGGGTEAFF
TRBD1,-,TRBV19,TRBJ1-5,TGTGCCAGTAGCTGGGACAGGGATAATCAGCCCCAGCATTTT,CASSWDRDNQPQHF
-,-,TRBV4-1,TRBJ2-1,TGCGCCAGCAGCCAAGTACCGCTAGGCGTCTCCTACAATGAGCAGTTCTTC,CASSQVPLGVSYNEQFF
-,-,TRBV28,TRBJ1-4,TGTGCCAGCAGTCCGTACACAAATGAAAAACTGTTTTTT,CASSPYTNEKLFF
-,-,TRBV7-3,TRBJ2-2,TGTGCCAGCAGCTTAACGGGAGAAACCGGGGAGCTGTTTTTT,CASSLTGETGELFF
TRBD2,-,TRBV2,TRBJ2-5,TGTGCCAGCAGCTCGGGTTTACTAGCGGGTGCCCGGGGGGAGACCCAGTACTTC,CASSSGLLAGARGETQYF
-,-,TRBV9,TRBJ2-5,TGTGCCAGCAGCGCTCTAGAGGGACAAGAGACCCAGTACTTC,CASSALEGQETQYF